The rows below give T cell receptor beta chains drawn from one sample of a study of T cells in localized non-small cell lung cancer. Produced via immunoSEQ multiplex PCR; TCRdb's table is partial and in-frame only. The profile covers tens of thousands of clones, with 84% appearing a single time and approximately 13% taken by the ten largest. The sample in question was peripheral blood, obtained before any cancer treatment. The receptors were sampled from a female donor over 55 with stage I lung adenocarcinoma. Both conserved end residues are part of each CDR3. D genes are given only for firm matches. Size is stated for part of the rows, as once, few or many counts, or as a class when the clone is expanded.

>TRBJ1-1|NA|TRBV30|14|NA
CACLRGAGNTEAFF
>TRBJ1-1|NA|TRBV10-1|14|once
CASSSTGPNTEAFF
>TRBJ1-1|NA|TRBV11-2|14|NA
CASSLFQTGTEAFF
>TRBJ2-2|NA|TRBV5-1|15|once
CASSLFVDNTGELFF
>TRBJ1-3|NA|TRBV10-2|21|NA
CASYGEHPNSDISASGNTIYF
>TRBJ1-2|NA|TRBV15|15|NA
CATSQLGGDLYGYTF
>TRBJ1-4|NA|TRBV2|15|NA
CASRGTDATNEKLFF
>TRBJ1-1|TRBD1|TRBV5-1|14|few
CASTPDRGQTEAFF
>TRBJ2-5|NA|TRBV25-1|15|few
CASSPIGQKQETQYF
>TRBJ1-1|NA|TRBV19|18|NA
CASSIAALLWQSNTEAFF
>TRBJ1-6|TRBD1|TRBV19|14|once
CASSSGQANSPLHF
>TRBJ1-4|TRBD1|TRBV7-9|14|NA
CASSPDRLNEKLFF
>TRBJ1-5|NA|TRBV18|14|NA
CASSPFTSNQPQHF
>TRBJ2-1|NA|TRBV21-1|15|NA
CASSLNSGGYNEQFF
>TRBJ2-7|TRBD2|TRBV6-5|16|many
CASSYAGAKSSYEQYF
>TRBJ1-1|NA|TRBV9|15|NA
CASSVAQGMGTEAFF
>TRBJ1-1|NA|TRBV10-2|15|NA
CASSGDRQMNTEAFF
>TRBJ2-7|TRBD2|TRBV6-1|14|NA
CASSERGGRWEQYF
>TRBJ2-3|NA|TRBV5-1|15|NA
CASSLGPGVTDTQYF
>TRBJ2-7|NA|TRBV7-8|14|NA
CASSPRGSSYEQYF
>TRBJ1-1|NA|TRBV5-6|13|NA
CASSLVRGTEAFF
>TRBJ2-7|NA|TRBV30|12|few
CAWRGDIREQYF
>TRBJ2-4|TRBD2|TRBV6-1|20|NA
CASSEAISGGAPTAKNIQYF
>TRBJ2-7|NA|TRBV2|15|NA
CASSRDQLVSYEQYF
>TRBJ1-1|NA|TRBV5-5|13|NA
CASSFDLNTEAFF
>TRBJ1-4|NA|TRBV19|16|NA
CASQNLRGSTNEKLFF
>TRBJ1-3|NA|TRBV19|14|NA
CASSDRSSGNTIYF
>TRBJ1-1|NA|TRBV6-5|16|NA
CASSYLVTLAKAEAFF
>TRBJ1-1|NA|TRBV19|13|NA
CASTRRGQTEAFF
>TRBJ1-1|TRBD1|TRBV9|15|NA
CASSVAGQKNTEAFF
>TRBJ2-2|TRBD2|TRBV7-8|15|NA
CASKGGREGTGELFF
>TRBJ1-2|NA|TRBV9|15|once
CASSVWWTGEYGYTF
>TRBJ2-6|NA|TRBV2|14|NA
CASTVDSGANVLTF
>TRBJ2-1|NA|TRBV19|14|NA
CASTIRDLNNEQFF
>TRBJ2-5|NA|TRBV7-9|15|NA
CASSLAGGAGETQYF
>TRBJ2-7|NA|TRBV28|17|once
CASRPGLRKPYSYEQYF
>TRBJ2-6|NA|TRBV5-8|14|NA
CASSLGPGANVLTF
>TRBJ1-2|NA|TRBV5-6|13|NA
CASSHDSSYGYTF
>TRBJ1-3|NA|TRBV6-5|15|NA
CASSRGLSGPNTIYF
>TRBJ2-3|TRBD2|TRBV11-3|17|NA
CASSPHSGGGITDTQYF
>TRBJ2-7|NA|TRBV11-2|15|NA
CASSLVGTLNHEQYF
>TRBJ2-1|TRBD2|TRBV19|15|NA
CASSIASGAYNEQFF